This T cell receptor beta chain was observed in a study of cytomegalovirus exposure and HLA in healthy donors. The wider study: Of around 400 genotyped donors, roughly 81% grouped in the Caucasian-associated ancestry cluster.

Overall study results and limits: Earlier analysis found most TCR beta V segments productive about 87% or about 30% of the time. The study found most TCR sequences rare, yet found some public TCRs in many donors. Evidence from a later analysis indicated that most CMV-associated TCR beta chains looked HLA-restricted.

On this clone: The target antigen is unknown.

The study ran its PCR with 60 Vbeta and 13 Jbeta primers. Clones were read by immunoSEQ multiplex PCR, and TCRdb kept only the in-frame ones, dropping some. Counted here are some 150,000 clones, about 75% occurring once; the ten biggest clones make up 6.3%. This clonotype was sampled from a man aged 35 to 55 in good health and CMV-seropositive. Sequences were obtained from PBMCs.

The CDR3 reads CASSTLGAGGTEAFF. The CDR3 region has the DNA TGTGCCAGCAGTACCCTGGGGGCAGGCGGCACTGAAGCTTTCTTT. The genes are TRBV6-5 and TRBJ1-1; weak D call: TRBD1 (6 bases). Trimming shortened V by 5 bases and J by 4 bases, and 17 bases separated the two germline ends. CDR1 and CDR2 (germline): MNHEY, SVGAGI. CDR3 size: 15 residues.